These 14 T cell receptor beta chains share one sample of origin, sequenced in a study of cytomegalovirus exposure and HLA in healthy donors. In the PCR, 60 Vbeta and 13 Jbeta primers were used. Only in-frame clones appear in the TCRdb table, and some are missing; sequencing was by immunoSEQ multiplex PCR. The sample lists 150,000 to 200,000 clones, about 75% occurring once. Sequenced material: PBMCs. The receptor set was obtained from a woman aged 40 to 55 in good health and CMV-seropositive.

This clone appeared a single time. The chain recombines TRBV4-2 with TRBJ2-2, with no clear D. V was shortened by 10 bases and J by 0 bases, with 15 bases between the two germline ends. This CDR3 contains 15 residues. CDR1 and CDR2 (germline): LGHNA, YNFKEQ. As DNA, the CDR3 is TGTGCCACAACTTTAGCAGCGTCGAACACCGGGGAGCTGTTTTTT. Amino acids: CATTLAASNTGELFF.

In its sample, this clone was seen a few times. The V gene is TRBV6-6, the J gene TRBJ2-5; 8 bases align to TRBD2. The CDR3 runs to 15 residues. Germline loops: CDR1 MNHNY, CDR2 SVGAGI (reference sequence). V trimming: 2 bases; J trimming: 5 bases; junction bases outside the gene matches: 7. CDR3 region: CASSYQGLGGETQYF. The CDR3 DNA is TGTGCCAGCAGTTACCAGGGACTAGGTGGTGAGACCCAGTACTTC.

V and J are TRBV19 and TRBJ2-5; no firm D call. The germline gives CDR1 LNHDA, CDR2 SQIVND (reference sequence). Trimming stripped 3 bases from V and 3 bases from J, with 8 bases between. CDR3 length equals 13 residues. The CDR3 region is CASSINREETQYF. CDR3 nucleotide sequence: TGTGCCAGTAGTATTAACCGAGAAGAGACCCAGTACTTC.

The chain combines TRBV5-1 with TRBJ2-1; 12 bases match TRBD2. The CDR3 contains 15 residues. Germline V lookup: CDR1 SGHRS, CDR2 YFSETQ. With V trimmed by 1 base and J by 8 bases, 4 bases remained unmatched. The DNA for the CDR3 is TGCGCCAGCAGCTTGACGACTAGCGGGAGTGATGAGCAGTTCTTC. Translating gives CASSLTTSGSDEQFF.

As for this clone: One end of the junction does not line up with germline, which may come from a read error. V gene TRBV7-7 combines with J gene TRBJ2-7, with 10 nucleotides matching TRBD2. Germline-derived CDR1 and CDR2 are SSHAT and FNYEAQ (reference sequence). The CDR3 loop spans 20 amino acids. Here the CDR3 reads CASSPHPPNRLAGADYEQYF. For the CDR3, the DNA is TGTGCTAGCAGCCCCCACCCCCCTAACCGACTAGCGGGTGCAGACTACGAGCAGTACTTC. The full variable domain, its missing parts supplied by reference TRBV7-7 and TRBJ2-7, is GAGVSQSPRYKVTKRGQDVTLRCDPISSHATLYWYQQALGQGPEFLTYFNYEAQPDKSGLPSDRFSAERPEGSISTLTIQRTEQRDSAMYRCASSPHPPNRLAGADYEQYFGPGTRLTVT.

The chain uses TRBV29-1 and TRBJ1-1, with TRBD1 as a possible D gene (5 bases). The CDR3 is 13 amino acids. Deletions cut 6 bases from V and 0 bases from J, with 11 bases between. Germline CDR1 SQVTM, CDR2 ANQGSEA. The CDR3 region is CSVTGRMNTEAFF. The DNA for the CDR3 is TGCAGCGTCACAGGAAGAATGAACACTGAAGCTTTCTTT.

The table lists this clone with a few counts. This rearrangement joins TRBV28 to TRBJ2-1; 9 nucleotides align to TRBD2. V lost 3 bases to trimming and J lost 0 bases; unmatched junction nucleotides: 9. Germline assignment: CDR1 MDHEN and CDR2 SYDVKM. The CDR3 totals 18 residues. Here the CDR3 reads CASSFQREAPSSYNEQFF. Written as DNA, the CDR3 is TGTGCCAGCAGTTTTCAGCGGGAGGCCCCAAGCTCCTACAATGAGCAGTTCTTC.

CDR3 sequence (DNA): TGTGCCAGCAGTACTCACAGGGACCTAAATGAAAAACTGTTTTTT. It yields the protein CASSTHRDLNEKLFF. The chain uses TRBV6-5 and TRBJ1-4; TRBD1 is a possible D gene (6 bases). The V end lost 5 bases, the J end lost 5 bases, and 15 bases lay between the germline ends. Germline values: CDR1 MNHEY, CDR2 SVGAGI. The CDR3 runs to 15 residues.

This clone occurred once. In DNA form, the CDR3 reads TGTGCCTCGGCGCCGGGACTAGGAGCCGGGGAGCTGTTTTTT. Protein sequence: CASAPGLGAGELFF. The chain has TRBV30 and TRBJ2-2, with TRBD2 identical over 8 bases. Trimming took 7 bases from V and 6 from J; bases not matched to a gene: 10. This CDR3 contains 14 residues. The germline V gene has CDR1 GTSNPN and CDR2 SVGIG (reference sequence).

The J gene is TRBJ1-2, the V gene TRBV28; D is unclear. Germline CDR1 reads MDHEN; CDR2 reads SYDVKM. V was cut by 2 bases and J by 4 bases, with 17 bases left in between. The CDR3 totals 16 residues. CDR3 amino acids: CASSLNPSLGVYGYTF. CDR3 coding DNA: TGTGCCAGCAGTTTAAATCCCTCCCTCGGGGTCTATGGCTACACCTTC.

This rearrangement joins TRBV5-1 to TRBJ1-2; D is perhaps TRBD1 (5 bases). This CDR3 is built from 14 residues. Trimming left V 4 bases short and J 5 bases short, with 15 bases between. Germline assignment: CDR1 SGHRS and CDR2 YFSETQ. DNA of the CDR3: TGCGCCAGCAGCCCTAGACAGTTAACTTATGGCTACACCTTC. Its protein product is CASSPRQLTYGYTF.

This clone was seen just once. The chain links TRBV7-2 to TRBJ2-7, with 12 bases matching TRBD2. Trimming took 4 bases from V and 4 from J; bases not matched to a gene: 2. This CDR3 region has 14 residues. Germline CDR1 and CDR2: SGHTA and FQGNSA. The DNA of the CDR3 is TGTGCCAGCAGCTCTAGCGGGAGGGCTTACGAGCAGTACTTC. Amino acid sequence: CASSSSGRAYEQYF.

This clone was recorded once. V gene TRBV7-8 combines with J gene TRBJ2-7, with 10 bases lining up with TRBD1. Per germline, CDR1 SGHVS and CDR2 FQNEAQ. The CDR3 totals 16 residues. The V and J ends lost 1 base and 2 bases, in that order; junction bases with no gene match: 5. The CDR3 nucleotides are TGTGCCAGCAGCTTAGTTGGGACAGGGGACCCCTACGAGCAGTACTTC. It codes for CASSLVGTGDPYEQYF. The full variable domain, in which reference TRBV7-8 and TRBJ2-7 provide the parts outside the CDR3, is GAGVSQSPRYKVAKRGQDVALRCDPISGHVSLFWYQQALGQGPEFLTYFQNEAQLDKSGLPSDRFFAERPEGSVSTLKIQRTQQEDSAVYLCASSLVGTGDPYEQYFGPGTRLTVT.

The V gene is TRBV28, the J gene TRBJ1-1; 10 bases line up with TRBD1. This CDR3 is built from 15 residues. V gave up 5 bases and J gave up 3 bases; unmatched junction bases: 6. CDR1 and CDR2 from the germline V gene are MDHEN and SYDVKM. Here the CDR3 reads CASSRQGAGDTEAFF. In DNA, the CDR3 is TGTGCCAGCAGTCGACAGGGGGCCGGGGACACTGAAGCTTTCTTT. Full variable domain (missing parts from reference TRBV28 and TRBJ1-1): DVKVTQSSRYLVKRTGEKVFLECVQDMDHENMFWYRQDPGLGLRLIYFSYDVKMKEKGDIPEGYSVSREKKERFSLILESASTNQTSMYLCASSRQGAGDTEAFFGQGTRLTVV.